The T cell receptor beta chain described here comes from a study of early T cells in non-severe SARS-CoV-2 infection. Trimming left V 4 bases short and J 2 bases short, with 4 bases between. The germline gives CDR1 MNHNS, CDR2 SASEGT. CDR3 length equals 12 residues. Study results and limitations: Matching results from VDJdb favored anti-spike CD8 responses, leaving private and CD4 specificities undetected.

Attachment of unique molecular identifiers was made to individual cDNA molecules. TCRdb ran MiXCR on the 5' RACE reads and lists one entry per CDR3 protein. In the table there are approximately 97,000 distinct CDR3 sequences, roughly 14% of which are singletons. Note on this clonotype: Its antigen remains unknown.

Material for sequencing was whole blood. The chain employs TRBV6-1 and TRBJ2-3, with D unresolved. The TCR originated in an adult who was a healthcare worker with PCR-confirmed SARS-CoV-2 infection or an uninfected control (not recorded which). The CDR3 region is CASSGYTDTQYF. The CDR3 nucleotides read TGTGCCAGCAGTGGATACACAGATACGCAGTATTTT.